What follows are 21 T cell receptor beta chains derived from one specimen sequenced in a study of vaccination and CD4 T cells after COVID-19. The treatment: 10-day PBMC culture with coronavirus spike peptide pools or control peptides (ViraFEST assay). Sequencing of cultured CD4+ T cell DNA used the Oncomine TCR Beta short-read assay. TCRdb recomputed calls from the PCR reads with MiXCR, one row per CDR3 protein. In the table there are some 5,000 distinct CDR3 sequences, 78% of which are singletons. These receptors lack a known antigen. Sequencing was performed on CD4+ T cells from blood, cultured in vitro. The receptors were sampled from a human donor who had recovered from COVID-19.

V is TRBV19 and J is TRBJ1-1; possible D gene TRBD1, 5 bases. V was pared by 7 bases and J by 3 bases, with 12 bases between. Looked up from germline, CDR1 is LNHDA and CDR2 is SQIVND (reference sequence). This CDR3 contains 13 residues. CDR3 sequence reads: CASKAGMDTEAFF. The DNA of the CDR3 is TGTGCCAGTAAGGCAGGGATGGACACTGAAGCTTTCTTT.

The rearrangement uses TRBV2 and TRBJ2-7; TRBD1 aligns across 9 bases. Per the germline V gene, CDR1 is SNHLY and CDR2 is FYNNEI. This CDR3 contains 14 residues. J lost 4 bases, V lost 6 bases, and 7 bases had no gene match. CDR3 region: CASSSGTGRYEQYF. CDR3 nucleotides: TGTGCCAGCAGCTCGGGGACAGGGAGATACGAGCAGTACTTC. Filled out from reference TRBV2 and TRBJ2-7, the complete variable domain reads EPEVTQTPSHQVTQMGQEVILRCVPISNHLYFYWYRQILGQKVEFLVSFYNNEISEKSEIFDDQFSVERPDGSNFTLKIRSTKLEDSAMYFCASSSGTGRYEQYFGPGTRLTVT.

This clonotype occurred a few times. The V call is TRBV19, the J call TRBJ1-5, with a possible D match to TRBD1 (5 bases). This CDR3 has 16 amino acids. The germline CDR1 and CDR2 sequences are LNHDA and SQIVND (reference sequence). The germline V and J ends were trimmed by 3 bases and 2 bases, with 14 bases remaining between them. DNA for the CDR3: TGTGCCAGTAGTATGCATGGGGGTATGGGCAATCAGCCCCAGCATTTT. Its translation: CASSMHGGMGNQPQHF.

In this sample, this clonotype turned up a few times. J is TRBJ1-6 and V is TRBV11-2; 9 bases agree with TRBD1. CDR3 length: 13 amino acids. The V segment lost 5 bases and the J segment 7 bases; nucleotides outside the gene matches: 0. CDR1 and CDR2 (germline): SGHAT, FQNNGV. The CDR3 DNA follows: TGTGCCAGCAGCGGACAGGGGAATTCACCCCTCCACTTT. Its translation: CASSGQGNSPLHF.

In the case of this clonotype: One base away lies a much larger clone, so this may be a sequencing read error. J is TRBJ1-2 and V is TRBV6-1; 7 bases map to TRBD1. The CDR3 runs to 15 residues. Germline V lookup: CDR1 MNHNS, CDR2 SASEGT. The CDR3: CTSTSRAGGVYGYTF. The CDR3, as DNA: TGTACCAGCACCTCAAGGGCAGGGGGAGTCTATGGCTACACCTTC.

This clonotype was counted once. The chain links TRBV21-1 to TRBJ1-5. TRBV21-1 is given as a pseudogene. The CDR3 runs to 12 residues. CDR3 bases: TGTGCCAGCAGCAAATCCAATCAGCCCCAGCATTTT. Its protein product is CASSKSNQPQHF.

For this clonotype: Sequence at one end of the junction differs from germline and may be a read error. This chain joins TRBV5-3 and TRBJ1-2; D is possibly TRBD1 (5 bases). TRBV5-3 is an ORF, and what it does is uncertain. The CDR3 loop spans 15 amino acids. The chain's CDR3 is CASSLVGVGGGGYTF. The CDR3, as DNA: TGTGCCAGCAGCTTGGTAGGAGTCGGGGGTGGTGGCTACACCTTC.

V gene TRBV20-1 combines with J gene TRBJ1-1; possibly TRBD1 for D (6 bases). The germline V gene has CDR1 DFQATT and CDR2 SNEGSKA (reference sequence). Between the trimmed V and J ends, which lost 2 bases and 1 base, there was a span of 17 bases. The CDR3 extends over 16 amino acids. The CDR3, as DNA: TGCAGTGCTAGACTCTCCCTGTGGGGGGCGAACACTGAAGCTTTCTTT. Residues: CSARLSLWGANTEAFF.

V usage is TRBV25-1 and J usage is TRBJ1-3; D not resolved. The V end lost 7 bases, the J end lost 0 bases, and 10 bases lay between the germline ends. CDR3 length: 14 residues. The germline CDR1 and CDR2 sequences are MGHDK and SYGVNS. The CDR3 here is CASTDGYSGNTIYF. The CDR3 region has the DNA TGTGCCAGCACTGACGGGTACTCTGGAAACACCATATATTTT.

This clonotype was seen a handful of times. The chain recombines TRBV20-1 with TRBJ2-7; 7 positions agree with TRBD1. The V and J ends lost 3 bases and 0 bases, in that order; junction bases with no gene match: 2. The CDR3 is 13 residues long. Germline CDR1 is DFQATT and CDR2 is SNEGSKA (reference sequence). The DNA of the CDR3 is TGCAGTGCTAGCGGACAGGTCTCCTACGAGCAGTACTTC. Translation gives CSASGQVSYEQYF.

By its share, this clonotype is large. V and J are TRBV20-1 and TRBJ2-7; 12 bases align to TRBD2. The CDR3 has 19 residues. Germline CDR1 and CDR2: DFQATT and SNEGSKA (reference sequence). V lost 0 bases, J lost 0 bases, and 12 bases stayed unmatched. This chain's CDR3 is CSARDSASGGARGSYEQYF. The CDR3 nucleotides are TGCAGTGCTAGAGATTCAGCTAGCGGGGGGGCCAGGGGCTCCTACGAGCAGTACTTC.

V usage is TRBV7-8 and J usage is TRBJ2-7; TRBD2 is a possible D gene (5 bases). The CDR3 extends over 14 amino acids. The germline V and J ends were trimmed by 5 bases and 0 bases, with 11 bases remaining between them. Germline CDR1 SGHVS, CDR2 FQNEAQ. CDR3: CASSKAGGSYEQYF. CDR3 coding DNA: TGTGCCAGCAGCAAGGCAGGAGGCTCCTACGAGCAGTACTTC. The whole variable domain, remainder taken from reference TRBV7-8 and TRBJ2-7, is GAGVSQSPRYKVAKRGQDVALRCDPISGHVSLFWYQQALGQGPEFLTYFQNEAQLDKSGLPSDRFFAERPEGSVSTLKIQRTQQEDSAVYLCASSKAGGSYEQYFGPGTRLTVT.

V is TRBV6-5 and J is TRBJ1-2, with D hard to call. Germline V gene data show CDR1 as MNHEY and CDR2 as SVGAGI. V was pared by 0 bases and J by 3 bases, with 11 bases between. CDR3 size: 15 residues. The CDR3 spells CASSYSTAGDYGYTF. Written as DNA, the CDR3 is TGTGCCAGCAGTTACTCGACTGCGGGTGACTATGGCTACACCTTC.

The rearrangement joins TRBV6-1 to TRBJ1-3; no reliable D call. The CDR3 is 14 amino acids. CDR1 and CDR2 (germline): MNHNS, SASEGT. Trimming left V 6 bases short and J 0 bases short, with 9 bases between. CDR3 sequence (DNA): TGTGCCAGCAGGAAAGTGGGCTCTGGAAACACCATATATTTT. It specifies CASRKVGSGNTIYF.

The chain uses TRBV6-2 or TRBV6-3 and TRBJ1-6, with D uncertain. CDR1 and CDR2 from the germline V gene are MNHEY and SVGEGT. With 4 bases removed from V and 2 bases from J, the gap between germline ends came to 15 bases. The CDR3 consists of 17 residues. CDR3 sequence reads: CASSSPGSHTYNSPLHF. In nucleotides, the CDR3 is TGTGCCAGCAGTTCCCCCGGCAGCCACACCTATAATTCACCCCTCCACTTT.

The chain has TRBV4-1 and TRBJ1-2; 7 bases agree with TRBD1. CDR3 length equals 15 residues. V lost 0 bases and J lost 3; bases outside the gene matches: 4. Germline V gene data show CDR1 as MGHRA and CDR2 as YSYEKL. CDR3 in amino acids: CASSQDSGGDYGYTF. The DNA of the CDR3 is TGCGCCAGCAGCCAAGATTCAGGGGGGGACTATGGCTACACCTTC.

This CDR3 is CASSWTGGVGNQPQHF. CDR3 bases: TGTGCCAGCAGCTGGACAGGGGGCGTTGGCAATCAGCCCCAGCATTTT. This chain links TRBV5-8 with TRBJ1-5; 11 bases fit TRBD1. V shed 3 bases and J 2 bases; nucleotides not matched to a gene: 4. The CDR3 contains 16 residues. CDR1 is SGHTS and CDR2 is YDEGEE in the germline V gene.

The V gene is TRBV12-3 or TRBV12-4, the J gene TRBJ1-2; 7 positions agree with TRBD1. The CDR3 has 14 amino acids. V shed 6 bases, J shed 4 bases, and the junction held 8 bases outside the gene matches. The DNA for the CDR3 is TGTGCCAGCAGCCCAGACAGGGTAGTCTATGGCTACACCTTC. Its protein is CASSPDRVVYGYTF.

This sequence joins TRBV6-1 and TRBJ2-1, with 7 bases that match TRBD1. The CDR3 sequence is 13 residues long. Germline CDR1 is MNHNS and CDR2 is SASEGT. Trimming removed 8 bases from V and 8 bases from J; junction bases left unmatched: 9. Here the CDR3 reads CASGKGGEDEQFF. As DNA, the CDR3 is TGTGCCAGCGGAAAAGGGGGCGAAGATGAGCAGTTCTTC.

This chain links TRBV7-9 with TRBJ2-3; D is ambiguous. The V end was cut by 1 base, the J end by 0 bases, with 5 bases between. The CDR3 is made up of 14 amino acids. Per the germline V gene, CDR1 is SEHNR and CDR2 is FQNEAQ (reference sequence). The CDR3 sequence is CASSLGDSTDTQYF. CDR3 nucleotide sequence: TGTGCCAGCAGCTTAGGAGACAGCACAGATACGCAGTATTTT.

This clonotype occurred a few times. The chain couples TRBV5-4 to TRBJ2-7; a possible D gene is TRBD1 (5 bases). In germline, CDR1 is SGHNT, CDR2 YYREEE (reference sequence). V lost 3 bases to trimming and J lost 4 bases, with 14 bases between them. The CDR3 spans 14 residues. As DNA, the CDR3 is TGTGCCAGCAGCTCGTACGCAGGGTTTTACGAGCAGTACTTC. This encodes CASSSYAGFYEQYF. Using reference TRBV5-4 and TRBJ2-7 for the parts outside the CDR3, the full variable domain is ETGVTQSPTHLIKTRGQQVTLRCSSQSGHNTVSWYQQALGQGPQFIFQYYREEENGRGNFPPRFSGLQFPNYSSELNVNALELDDSALYLCASSSYAGFYEQYFGPGTRLTVT.